What follows are 29 T cell receptor beta chains derived from one specimen sequenced in a study of blood T cell repertoires in COVID-19. The method was immunoSEQ multiplex PCR; TCRdb's version includes in-frame clones alone and lacks a portion of them. The sample carries a few hundred thousand clones, about nine tenths recorded once. The material sequenced was peripheral blood. The receptors here all came from a man between 18 and 35 years old with active or convalescent COVID-19.

CDR3: CATSRPPRPNEKLFF. Written as DNA, the CDR3 is TGTGCCACCAGCAGGCCACCTAGACCTAATGAAAAACTGTTTTTT. This rearrangement joins TRBV15 to TRBJ1-4; D call uncertain. Germline CDR1 LNHNV, CDR2 YYDKDF (reference sequence). With 3 bases removed from V and 3 bases from J, the gap between germline ends came to 11 bases. The CDR3 extends over 15 amino acids. The entire variable domain, with the rest obtained from reference TRBV15 and TRBJ1-4, is as follows: DAMVIQNPRYQVTQFGKPVTLSCSQTLNHNVMYWYQQKSSQAPKLLFHYYDKDFNNEADTPDNFQSRRPNTSFCFLDIRSPGLGDTAMYLCATSRPPRPNEKLFFGSGTQLSVL.

The chain joins TRBV2 to TRBJ2-3; D call uncertain. Germline V CDR1 and CDR2: SNHLY, FYNNEI. The germline V and J ends were trimmed by 5 bases and 0 bases, with 15 bases remaining between them. There are 16 residues in the CDR3. CDR3 loop: CASSHLTAASTDTQYF. The CDR3 DNA is TGTGCCAGCAGTCACCTAACCGCCGCCAGCACAGATACGCAGTATTTT.

This chain links TRBV5-1 with TRBJ1-2; D gene ambiguous. Trimming removed 4 bases from V and 6 bases from J, with 13 bases in between. The CDR3 covers 13 residues. Germline CDR1 SGHRS, CDR2 YFSETQ. The DNA for the CDR3 is TGCGCCAGCAGCCGACTGGAACCTCATGGCTACACCTTC. Translating gives CASSRLEPHGYTF.

The chain uses TRBV4-1 and TRBJ2-5; 12 bases agree with TRBD2. V lost 2 bases and J lost 0; bases outside the gene matches: 1. CDR3 size: 16 residues. Germline loops: CDR1 MGHRA, CDR2 YSYEKL. The CDR3 loop is CASSQLAGGYQETQYF. The CDR3 region has the DNA TGCGCCAGCAGCCAACTAGCGGGGGGGTACCAAGAGACCCAGTACTTC.

This sequence joins TRBV5-1 and TRBJ2-2; no clear D. Germline V CDR1 and CDR2: SGHRS, YFSETQ. V lost 6 bases to trimming and J lost 0 bases, with 27 bases between them. This CDR3 is 20 amino acids long. CDR3 loop: CASTPSWSLQDKTNTGELFF. The CDR3 coding sequence is TGCGCCAGCACCCCGTCATGGTCCCTCCAAGACAAAACGAACACCGGGGAGCTGTTTTTT.

V and J are TRBV5-1 and TRBJ2-7; TRBD2 matches at 9 bases. V was pared by 0 bases and J by 5 bases, with 6 bases of the junction left unmatched. The germline V gene has CDR1 SGHRS and CDR2 YFSETQ. The CDR3 covers 15 residues. In nucleotides, the CDR3 is TGCGCCAGCAGCTTGGTCTTAGCGGGAGTCGACGAGCAGTACTTC. It specifies CASSLVLAGVDEQYF.

In this sample, this clone turned up a few times. This chain joins TRBV19 and TRBJ1-4; TRBD1 matches 7 bases. The V gene end was trimmed by 1 base and the J gene end by 3 bases; junction bases not matched to a gene: 8. Germline assignment: CDR1 LNHDA and CDR2 SQIVND (reference sequence). CDR3 length: 17 amino acids. The CDR3 DNA reads as TGTGCCAGTAGTATAGTGGGCCCGACAGGGTCTAATGAAAAACTGTTTTTT. It encodes CASSIVGPTGSNEKLFF.

This chain uses TRBV6-1 with TRBJ1-3; TRBD1 agrees at 8 bases. The CDR3 loop spans 19 amino acids. Germline-derived CDR1 and CDR2 are MNHNS and SASEGT. With 2 bases clipped from V and 4 bases from J, the junction kept 16 bases outside the gene matches. CDR3 sequence: CASSEFRQGAVREGNTIYF. In nucleotides, the CDR3 is TGTGCCAGCAGTGAATTTCGCCAGGGGGCGGTCCGCGAGGGAAACACCATATATTTT.

This clone has just one count. This sequence joins TRBV19 and TRBJ2-5; tentative D call: TRBD2 (6 bases). V lost 5 bases and J lost 1, with 17 bases in between. Germline lookup yields CDR1 LNHDA and CDR2 SQIVND (reference sequence). This CDR3 contains 16 residues. In DNA, the CDR3 is TGTGCCAGTAGTGCCACGGGACTTTTGCTCCAAGAGACCCAGTACTTC. Its translation is CASSATGLLLQETQYF.

This chain joins TRBV6-2 or TRBV6-3 and TRBJ2-7, with 7 bases identical to TRBD2. Unmatched junction bases numbered 7, after V lost 2 bases and J lost 3 bases. This CDR3 region has 15 residues. The V gene's germline CDR1 is MNHEY and CDR2 SVGEGT. The CDR3 DNA reads TGTGCCAGCAGTTACAACGAGCGGGGTAGCTACGAGCAGTACTTC. This codes for CASSYNERGSYEQYF.

To note about this clone: This CDR3 is also generated by other DNA sequences in the sample. This chain uses TRBV24-1 with TRBJ2-1, with 8 bases matching TRBD2. The CDR3 length is 15 residues. Trimming took 2 bases from V and 5 from J; bases not matched to a gene: 4. Germline CDR1 reads KGHDR; CDR2 reads SFDVKD. The CDR3 is CATSDYTSGHNEQFF. The CDR3 region has the DNA TGTGCCACCAGTGATTATACTAGCGGCCACAATGAGCAGTTCTTC.

The chain combines TRBV27 with TRBJ1-3; D uncertain. The germline V and J ends were trimmed by 6 bases and 0 bases, with 6 bases remaining between them. The CDR3 runs to 13 residues. The germline CDR1 and CDR2 sequences are MNHEY and SMNVEV (reference sequence). For the CDR3, the DNA is TGTGCCAGCAGGTCCCACTCTGGAAACACCATATATTTT. Translation gives CASRSHSGNTIYF.

The chain carries TRBV18 and TRBJ1-4; D remains ambiguous. The ends were cut back, 3 bases at V and 5 bases at J, with 13 bases in the middle. CDR1 KGHSH and CDR2 LQKENI come from the germline V gene. The CDR3 consists of 15 residues. CDR3 DNA: TGTGCCAGCTCACCGCAAGCTACTACGAATGAAAAACTGTTTTTT. It is translated as CASSPQATTNEKLFF.

Only one count was recorded for this clone. The CDR3 sequence: CASKQGWNTGELFF. The CDR3 DNA reads TGTGCCAGCAAACAGGGCTGGAACACCGGGGAGCTGTTTTTT. The J gene is TRBJ2-2, the V gene TRBV2; D possibly corresponds to TRBD1 (6 bases). The length of the CDR3 is 14 residues. Per the germline V gene, CDR1 is SNHLY and CDR2 is FYNNEI. Trimming removed 7 bases from V and 1 base from J, with 10 bases in between.

The J gene is TRBJ1-2, the V gene TRBV28; D call uncertain. Germline CDR1 and CDR2: MDHEN and SYDVKM. This CDR3 has 12 amino acids. V lost 2 bases to trimming and J lost 8 bases, with 9 bases between them. CDR3 DNA sequence: TGTGCCAGCAGTTTAAGTGCTGGCGGCTACACCTTC. It encodes CASSLSAGGYTF.

This clone was counted once. The chain has TRBV7-2 and TRBJ1-3, with D maybe TRBD1 (5 bases). Germline CDR1 and CDR2: SGHTA and FQGNSA. V was cut by 7 bases and J by 0 bases, with 16 bases left in between. CDR3 length: 16 amino acids. CDR3 nucleotide sequence: TGTGCCAGCACCAAAAACAGGATCCGCTCTGGAAACACCATATATTTT. Its translation is CASTKNRIRSGNTIYF.

The chain has TRBV7-9 and TRBJ2-7, with TRBD2 identical over 14 bases. CDR3 length: 15 residues. In germline, CDR1 is SEHNR, CDR2 FQNEAQ (reference sequence). V trimming: 2 bases; J trimming: 5 bases; junction bases outside the gene matches: 2. In DNA, the CDR3 is TGTGCCAGCAGCTTATGGGGACTAGCGGGAGACGAGCAGTACTTC. It encodes CASSLWGLAGDEQYF.

The chain uses TRBV11-2 and TRBJ2-5; D is ambiguous. Germline assignment: CDR1 SGHAT and CDR2 FQNNGV. This CDR3 contains 17 residues. The V and J ends lost 0 bases and 2 bases respectively, with 16 bases between them. This CDR3 reads CASSLEVGLALQETQYF. The CDR3 coding sequence is TGTGCCAGCAGCTTAGAGGTTGGGTTAGCTCTACAAGAGACCCAGTACTTC.

CDR3: CATSGTSGASSTDTQYF. In DNA form, the CDR3 reads TGTGCCACCAGCGGGACTAGCGGGGCATCTAGCACAGATACGCAGTATTTT. The chain joins TRBV15 to TRBJ2-3; 13 bases agree with TRBD2. Trimming at V came to 5 bases and at J to 0 bases, leaving 5 bases not matched to a gene. CDR1 is LNHNV and CDR2 is YYDKDF in the germline V gene (reference sequence). CDR3 length equals 17 residues. Looking up the rest from reference TRBV15 and TRBJ2-3 gives the full variable domain: DAMVIQNPRYQVTQFGKPVTLSCSQTLNHNVMYWYQQKSSQAPKLLFHYYDKDFNNEADTPDNFQSRRPNTSFCFLDIRSPGLGDTAMYLCATSGTSGASSTDTQYFGPGTRLTVL.

This chain uses TRBV27 with TRBJ2-7; D possibly corresponds to TRBD2 (6 bases). The CDR3 is 13 residues long. Between the trimmed V and J ends, which lost 7 bases and 3 bases, there was a span of 13 bases. Germline V gene lookup returns CDR1 MNHEY and CDR2 SMNVEV (reference sequence). The CDR3 loop is CASIGDSRYEQYF. The CDR3 DNA is TGTGCCAGCATCGGGGACTCCCGCTACGAGCAGTACTTC.

In its sample, this clone was seen once. V usage is TRBV2 and J usage is TRBJ2-3; tentative D call: TRBD1 (6 bases). Trimming took off 7 bases at V and 5 bases at J, with 13 bases between the two ends. Germline assignment: CDR1 SNHLY and CDR2 FYNNEI. The CDR3 runs 13 residues. CDR3 nucleotide sequence: TGTGCCAGCACGCTCCGGGACAAAGATACGCAGTATTTT. Its translation: CASTLRDKDTQYF.

This chain uses TRBV25-1 with TRBJ2-3; D not certain. V shed 0 bases and J shed 3 bases, with 10 bases lying between them. Germline CDR1 and CDR2: MGHDK and SYGVNS. The CDR3 is 15 amino acids. The CDR3 bases are TGTGCCAGCAGTGAATACCTGGTTGAGACAGATACGCAGTATTTT. Protein product: CASSEYLVETDTQYF.

The V call is TRBV28, the J call TRBJ2-7, with D maybe TRBD2 (6 bases). V lost 6 bases and J 3 bases, leaving 18 bases between the germline ends. CDR3 length: 15 residues. Looked up from germline, CDR1 is MDHEN and CDR2 is SYDVKM. Here the CDR3 DNA reads TGTGCCAGCAGGCCTTCCCGGGACTCTGTCTACGAGCAGTACTTC. It is translated as CASRPSRDSVYEQYF.

V and J are TRBV28 and TRBJ1-1; D remains ambiguous. Trimming removed 1 base at V and 2 bases at J, with 11 bases between. Germline V gene lookup returns CDR1 MDHEN and CDR2 SYDVKM. This CDR3 is built from 15 residues. CDR3 protein: CASSLYSPLNTEAFF. CDR3 bases: TGTGCCAGCAGTTTATATAGCCCACTTAACACTGAAGCTTTCTTT.

The chain employs TRBV4-2 and TRBJ2-7, with TRBD2 matching 11 bases. Germline V CDR1 and CDR2: LGHNA, YNFKEQ. V was pared by 0 bases and J by 6 bases, with 4 bases of the junction left unmatched. This CDR3 spans 15 amino acids. CDR3 protein: CASSQDASGRLEQYF. The CDR3 nucleotides read TGTGCCAGCAGCCAAGATGCTAGCGGGAGGCTCGAGCAGTACTTC.

The rearrangement links TRBV2 to TRBJ2-7; 10 bases line up with TRBD1. Germline assignment: CDR1 SNHLY and CDR2 FYNNEI. Trimming at V came to 8 bases and at J to 9 bases, leaving 10 bases not matched to a gene. CDR3 length: 13 residues. For the CDR3, the DNA is TGTGCCAGCGACCTGACAGGGGGCCAGGTGCAGTACTTC. This sequence encodes CASDLTGGQVQYF.

As to this clone: The sample has other DNA sequences that encode this CDR3 too. The chain recombines TRBV4-1 with TRBJ2-1; maybe TRBD2 (5 bases). The length of the CDR3 is 13 residues. Germline V gives CDR1 MGHRA, CDR2 YSYEKL. V lost 1 base and J lost 4, with 5 bases in between. The CDR3 here is CASSQGGYNEQFF. The CDR3 coding sequence is TGCGCCAGCAGCCAAGGAGGGTACAATGAGCAGTTCTTC.

The chain combines TRBV21-1 with TRBJ1-6. TRBV21-1 is reported as a pseudogene. The CDR3 covers 14 residues. This CDR3 is CASLEGDPNSPLHF. For the CDR3, the DNA is TGTGCCAGCTTGGAGGGAGATCCTAATTCACCCCTCCACTTT.

The rearrangement joins TRBV27 to TRBJ1-5, with D unresolved. The CDR3 runs to 14 residues. Germline values: CDR1 MNHEY, CDR2 SMNVEV (reference sequence). Trimming took off 5 bases at V and 6 bases at J, with 14 bases between the two ends. The CDR3 here is CASSPRPGIQPQHF. As DNA, the CDR3 is TGTGCCAGCAGTCCCCGCCCGGGAATTCAGCCCCAGCATTTT.